This T cell receptor (beta chain) was identified during a study of chemoradiotherapy in HPV16-positive cancers. General observations from the study: Functional assays defining HPV-specific T cells used only a couple of HPV16-positive patients. Non-HPV-specific T cells did not expand in tumors during treatment, whereas candidate HPV-specific clones and E7-related motifs did.

V lost 4 bases and J lost 9, with 17 bases in between. The CDR3 is made up of 14 amino acids. Looked up from germline, CDR1 is MDHEN and CDR2 is SYDVKM. Repeated repertoire sampling spanned the course of chemoradiotherapy. Generated by immunoSEQ multiplex PCR, the TCRdb table keeps only in-frame clones and is missing some. The table lists approximately 17,000 clones, under 90% of them singletons. For this clone: The antigen is not known.

The V gene is TRBV28, the J gene TRBJ2-3, with D unclear. The sequences come from blood, collected from a patient who underwent chemoradiotherapy. This receptor was obtained from a human donor with HPV-associated anogenital cancer. As DNA, the CDR3 is TGTGCCAGCAGTTCCCCCTTTTTCGAGCGAACGCAGTATTTT. This sequence encodes CASSSPFFERTQYF.